This note documents a single TCR beta chain sequence. Its antigen is unidentified. V was trimmed by 2 bases and J by 2 bases, leaving 10 bases between them. Germline V CDR1 and CDR2: MDHEN, SYDVKM. This CDR3 spans 14 amino acids. The method was immunoSEQ multiplex PCR; TCRdb's version includes in-frame clones alone and lacks a portion of them. This sample has around 1,100 clones, with approximately 80% found just once. This record comes from a study of circulating tumor DNA in untreated peripheral T-cell lymphoma. Before treatment, baseline tumor tissue was collected for sequencing. The study, taken as a whole, reports: In 76% of patients, tumor-specific clonotypes were identified.

The receptor comes from a human donor with peripheral T-cell lymphoma. What was sequenced was tumor tissue. The chain uses TRBV28 and TRBJ2-7; weak D call: TRBD1 (5 bases). This CDR3 reads CASSLGRQTYEQYF. DNA for the CDR3: TGTGCCAGCAGTTTAGGCCGACAGACCTACGAGCAGTACTTC.